This is a list of T cell receptor beta chains from one sample in a study of blood T cell repertoires in COVID-19. Sequenced by immunoSEQ multiplex PCR; TCRdb stores in-frame clones only, minus some. The table lists about 170,000 clones, 85% to 90% of them singletons. The sample consisted of peripheral blood. All receptors derive from a man aged 45-65 years who had recovered from COVID-19. CDR3s include the opening cysteine and the closing phenylalanine or tryptophan. The order of the fields is V gene, clone size, D gene, J gene, CDR3 DNA, CDR3 protein. The D gene is left open where the match is weak. Only some rows state a clone size, as once, few, many or a class for expanded clones.

v_gene: TRBV4-1; abundance: NA; d_gene: TRBD2; j_gene: TRBJ2-7; CDR3nt: TGCGCCAGCAGCCAAGTCGCGGGGGAAACATACGAGCAGTACTTC; CDR3aa: CASSQVAGETYEQYF
v_gene: TRBV30; abundance: NA; d_gene: TRBD1; j_gene: TRBJ2-3; CDR3nt: TGTGCCTGGAGCCAGACAGGGGGCACAGATACGCAGTATTTT; CDR3aa: CAWSQTGGTDTQYF
v_gene: TRBV6-2/TRBV6-3; abundance: NA; d_gene: TRBD1; j_gene: TRBJ2-7; CDR3nt: TGTGCCAGCAGTTCCATGACAGGGGCGTACGAGCAGTACTTC; CDR3aa: CASSSMTGAYEQYF
v_gene: TRBV14; abundance: once; d_gene: TRBD2; j_gene: TRBJ2-1; CDR3nt: TGTGCCAGCAGCCGTGGGGCTAGCGGGAGGGGCATCTACAATGAGCAGTTCTTC; CDR3aa: CASSRGASGRGIYNEQFF
v_gene: TRBV9; abundance: NA; d_gene: NA; j_gene: TRBJ2-1; CDR3nt: TGTGCCAGCAGCGTAAAGGGATCCGGGACACCGATCTACAATGAGCAGTTCTTC; CDR3aa: CASSVKGSGTPIYNEQFF
v_gene: TRBV7-9; abundance: NA; d_gene: TRBD2; j_gene: TRBJ2-5; CDR3nt: TGTGCCAGCAGCCAAGAGGGACTAGCGGGAGGGAACCAAGAGACCCAGTACTTC; CDR3aa: CASSQEGLAGGNQETQYF
v_gene: TRBV28; abundance: NA; d_gene: TRBD2; j_gene: TRBJ2-7; CDR3nt: TGTGCCAGCAGACCCACTAGCGGCGAGCAGTACTTC; CDR3aa: CASRPTSGEQYF
v_gene: TRBV29-1; abundance: NA; d_gene: NA; j_gene: TRBJ2-7; CDR3nt: TGCAGCGTTGAGATGACAGGAGACTACGAGCAGTACTTC; CDR3aa: CSVEMTGDYEQYF
v_gene: TRBV19; abundance: NA; d_gene: TRBD1; j_gene: TRBJ2-5; CDR3nt: TGTGCCAGTACACCGGGACAGAATCAAGAGACCCAGTACTTC; CDR3aa: CASTPGQNQETQYF
v_gene: TRBV18; abundance: NA; d_gene: TRBD1; j_gene: TRBJ2-7; CDR3nt: TGTGCCAGCTCACCCGGGACAGGGGGCGGAGGCGAGCAGTACTTC; CDR3aa: CASSPGTGGGGEQYF
v_gene: TRBV6-5; abundance: NA; d_gene: NA; j_gene: TRBJ1-1; CDR3nt: TGTGCCAGCAGCCAACCGGGACTCGGGGGAACTGAAGCTTTCTTT; CDR3aa: CASSQPGLGGTEAFF
v_gene: TRBV6-6; abundance: NA; d_gene: NA; j_gene: TRBJ1-3; CDR3nt: TGTGCCAGCAGTTACATTGGGGGCGAGGGAAACACCATATATTTT; CDR3aa: CASSYIGGEGNTIYF
v_gene: TRBV19; abundance: NA; d_gene: TRBD1; j_gene: TRBJ2-3; CDR3nt: TGTGCCACCAAAGACCCGGGACAGGGTGCAGATACGCAGTATTTT; CDR3aa: CATKDPGQGADTQYF
v_gene: TRBV6-5; abundance: NA; d_gene: TRBD1; j_gene: TRBJ1-1; CDR3nt: TGTGCCAGCAGCGGGACAGGGGAAAATGCTTTCTTT; CDR3aa: CASSGTGENAFF
v_gene: TRBV9; abundance: NA; d_gene: NA; j_gene: TRBJ2-7; CDR3nt: TGTGCCAGCAGCGTAGCGGGGGCCTACGAGCAGTACTTC; CDR3aa: CASSVAGAYEQYF
v_gene: TRBV7-2; abundance: NA; d_gene: NA; j_gene: TRBJ2-3; CDR3nt: TGTGCCAGCAGCTTAGTAGTCCCTCCAGATACGCAGTATTTT; CDR3aa: CASSLVVPPDTQYF
v_gene: TRBV19; abundance: few; d_gene: TRBD1; j_gene: TRBJ1-6; CDR3nt: TGTGCCACCACGGGGACGGGACAGGGAAGTTCACCCCTCCACTTT; CDR3aa: CATTGTGQGSSPLHF
v_gene: TRBV6-2/TRBV6-3; abundance: NA; d_gene: NA; j_gene: TRBJ1-2; CDR3nt: TGTGCCAGCAGTTCCCTCGGTAGGGGTTTGGACTATGGCTACACCTTC; CDR3aa: CASSSLGRGLDYGYTF
v_gene: TRBV6-2/TRBV6-3; abundance: NA; d_gene: NA; j_gene: TRBJ2-7; CDR3nt: TGTGCCAGCAGTTTGGAGGGAACCTACGAGCAGTACTTC; CDR3aa: CASSLEGTYEQYF
v_gene: TRBV5-1; abundance: NA; d_gene: TRBD2; j_gene: TRBJ2-3; CDR3nt: TGCGCCAGCAACAGGCTAGCGGGCACAGATACGCAGTATTTT; CDR3aa: CASNRLAGTDTQYF
v_gene: TRBV27; abundance: NA; d_gene: TRBD2; j_gene: TRBJ2-1; CDR3nt: TGTGCCAGCAGTACCCGACTAGCGGGGAAATGGGATTACAATGAGCAGTTCTTC; CDR3aa: CASSTRLAGKWDYNEQFF
v_gene: TRBV5-1; abundance: once; d_gene: TRBD1; j_gene: TRBJ1-1; CDR3nt: TGCGCCAGCAGCTTGCCCCGACAGGGCGCGAACACTGAAGCTTTCTTT; CDR3aa: CASSLPRQGANTEAFF
v_gene: TRBV30; abundance: NA; d_gene: TRBD1; j_gene: TRBJ2-2; CDR3nt: TGTGCCTCGCCCCTAGGGCAGGGGGCTTCACACGGGGAGCTGTTTTTT; CDR3aa: CASPLGQGASHGELFF
v_gene: TRBV9; abundance: once; d_gene: NA; j_gene: TRBJ1-2; CDR3nt: TGTGCCAGCAGCGTAGCCCAGGGAGGGGGGAATGGCTACACCTTC; CDR3aa: CASSVAQGGGNGYTF